The 27 T cell receptor beta chains below were found in one sample sequenced in a study of blood T cell repertoires in COVID-19. Profiling relied on immunoSEQ multiplex PCR, and the TCRdb table lists in-frame clones only, not all of them. The profile shows around 200,000 clones, about 86% of them singletons. The sample taken for sequencing was peripheral blood. These receptors came from a man in his fifties with active or convalescent COVID-19.

The chain carries TRBV28 and TRBJ1-6, with 9 bases lining up with TRBD1. Germline V gene lookup returns CDR1 MDHEN and CDR2 SYDVKM. The CDR3 contains 16 residues. The trim removed 1 base at V and 8 bases at J, leaving 6 bases unmatched. CDR3 nucleotide sequence: TGTGCCAGCAGTTTATTTACAGGGGGCCTCGATTCACCCCTCCACTTT. It specifies CASSLFTGGLDSPLHF.

Worth noting for this clone: Other DNA sequences in this sample translate to the same CDR3. The chain combines TRBV27 with TRBJ1-2; D is unclear. Germline CDR1 is MNHEY and CDR2 is SMNVEV (reference sequence). The V end was cut by 2 bases, the J end by 1 base, with 8 bases between. The CDR3 consists of 14 residues. In DNA form, the CDR3 reads TGTGCCAGCAGTTTACGGGATAGTAACTATGGCTACACCTTC. Protein product: CASSLRDSNYGYTF.

The table lists this clone with a few counts. The chain combines TRBV5-4 with TRBJ2-7, with D possibly TRBD2 on 6 matching bases. Trimming removed 2 bases at V and 2 bases at J, with 17 bases between. Germline assignment: CDR1 SGHNT and CDR2 YYREEE (reference sequence). The CDR3 extends over 16 amino acids. The CDR3 sequence is CASSFNLAAAPYEQYF. DNA of the CDR3: TGTGCCAGCAGCTTCAACTTAGCGGCCGCGCCCTACGAGCAGTACTTC. Drawing the rest from reference TRBV5-4 and TRBJ2-7, the complete variable domain is ETGVTQSPTHLIKTRGQQVTLRCSSQSGHNTVSWYQQALGQGPQFIFQYYREEENGRGNFPPRFSGLQFPNYSSELNVNALELDDSALYLCASSFNLAAAPYEQYFGPGTRLTVT.

The chain is built from TRBV18 and TRBJ2-4; TRBD1 aligns across 10 bases. V trimming: 5 bases; J trimming: 5 bases; junction bases outside the gene matches: 6. This CDR3 has 15 residues. Per the germline V gene, CDR1 is KGHSH and CDR2 is LQKENI. The CDR3 DNA follows: TGTGCCAGCTCAGCCGGGACAGGGGTACAAAACATTCAGTACTTC. Its protein product is CASSAGTGVQNIQYF. Together with reference TRBV18 and TRBJ2-4, the CDR3 gives the full variable domain: NAGVMQNPRHLVRRRGQEARLRCSPMKGHSHVYWYRQLPEEGLKFMVYLQKENIIDESGMPKERFSAEFPKEGPSILRIQQVVRGDSAAYFCASSAGTGVQNIQYFGAGTRLSVL.

The rearrangement uses TRBV2 and TRBJ1-3; D may be TRBD1 (5 bases). CDR1 and CDR2 from the germline V gene are SNHLY and FYNNEI. V gave up 2 bases and J gave up 8 bases, with 7 bases separating them. The CDR3 spans 12 residues. DNA of the CDR3: TGTGCCAGCAGTGAAAGGGGTTACACCATATATTTT. It specifies CASSERGYTIYF.

This clone was seen only a few times. The V call is TRBV19, the J call TRBJ2-1; 8 bases line up with TRBD1. In germline, CDR1 is LNHDA, CDR2 SQIVND (reference sequence). The V segment lost 5 bases and the J segment 7 bases; nucleotides outside the gene matches: 4. CDR3 size: 13 residues. Here the CDR3 reads CASSRTGWNEQFF. CDR3 DNA: TGTGCCAGTAGTCGGACAGGGTGGAATGAGCAGTTCTTC. Drawing the rest from reference TRBV19 and TRBJ2-1, the complete variable domain is DGGITQSPKYLFRKEGQNVTLSCEQNLNHDAMYWYRQDPGQGLRLIYYSQIVNDFQKGDIAEGYSVSREKKESFPLTVTSAQKNPTAFYLCASSRTGWNEQFFGPGTRLTVL.

The sample holds a few counts of this clone. The chain links TRBV10-1 to TRBJ1-5; D not certain. Germline V gives CDR1 WNHNN, CDR2 SYGVQD (reference sequence). The V end was cut by 3 bases, the J end by 2 bases, with 14 bases between. The length of the CDR3 is 16 residues. DNA for the CDR3: TGCGCCAGCAGTGAATTGGAGGGAGACGGCAATCAGCCCCAGCATTTT. Translated, it gives CASSELEGDGNQPQHF.

The chain combines TRBV29-1 with TRBJ2-6; D is ambiguous. This CDR3 spans 12 amino acids. Germline-derived CDR1 and CDR2 are SQVTM and ANQGSEA. Trimming took off 3 bases at V and 4 bases at J, with 4 bases between the two ends. The CDR3 is CSVDSGANVLTF. CDR3 in DNA: TGCAGCGTTGATTCAGGGGCCAACGTCCTGACTTTC.

This clone came up once. J is TRBJ1-5 and V is TRBV28, with a weak D call TRBD1 (6 bases). Trimming cost V 8 bases and J 1 base, with 15 bases left between them. From germline, CDR1 is MDHEN and CDR2 SYDVKM. This CDR3 has 15 amino acids. CDR3 DNA sequence: TGTGCCAGCTTCTCAGGGGAGATAAGCAATCAGCCCCAGCATTTT. Translated: CASFSGEISNQPQHF.

The V gene is TRBV27, the J gene TRBJ1-1; weak D call: TRBD1 (5 bases). This CDR3 is built from 17 residues. CDR1 and CDR2 from the germline V gene are MNHEY and SMNVEV (reference sequence). V was pared by 7 bases and J by 1 base, with 22 bases between. CDR3 protein: CASTLEGFSGANTEAFF. CDR3 DNA sequence: TGTGCCAGCACCTTAGAAGGGTTCAGTGGGGCGAACACTGAAGCTTTCTTT.

CDR3 amino acids: CASTRSGRGGNEQFF. In nucleotides, the CDR3 is TGCGCCAGCACCAGAAGCGGGAGAGGAGGCAATGAGCAGTTCTTC. The rearrangement uses TRBV5-1 and TRBJ2-1; 8 nucleotides agree with TRBD2. V dropped 6 bases and J dropped 6; count of bases not matched to a gene: 11. CDR1 SGHRS and CDR2 YFSETQ come from the germline V gene. This CDR3 is built from 15 residues.

CDR3 in DNA: TGTGCCAGCAGTTACCCAACTAGCGGGAGAGTCGATGAGCAGTTCTTC. It encodes CASSYPTSGRVDEQFF. The rearrangement links TRBV28 to TRBJ2-1; 11 nucleotides align to TRBD2. J gave up 8 bases and V 4 bases, and 10 bases lay outside the gene matches. Germline V gene sequence: CDR1 MDHEN, CDR2 SYDVKM. This CDR3 has 16 amino acids. The full variable domain, rest sourced from reference TRBV28 and TRBJ2-1, is DVKVTQSSRYLVKRTGEKVFLECVQDMDHENMFWYRQDPGLGLRLIYFSYDVKMKEKGDIPEGYSVSREKKERFSLILESASTNQTSMYLCASSYPTSGRVDEQFFGPGTRLTVL.

J is TRBJ2-5 and V is TRBV14, with D hard to call. Germline CDR1 SGHDN, CDR2 FVKESK. The ends were cut back, 2 bases at V and 1 base at J, with 5 bases in the middle. There are 13 residues in the CDR3. CDR3 bases: TGTGCCAGCAGCCAACCCCTCCAAGAGACCCAGTACTTC. It translates to CASSQPLQETQYF.

A single count supports this clone. The rearrangement uses TRBV30 and TRBJ2-7, with a possible D match to TRBD2 (7 bases). V was cut by 4 bases and J by 3 bases, with 13 bases left in between. Germline V gene lookup returns CDR1 GTSNPN and CDR2 SVGIG (reference sequence). There are 13 residues in the CDR3. The CDR3 region is CAWTLGGGYEQYF. CDR3 nucleotide sequence: TGTGCCTGGACCTTGGGAGGGGGCTACGAGCAGTACTTC.

This clone was recorded only once. The chain recombines TRBV19 with TRBJ1-4; TRBD1 is a possible D gene (5 bases). In germline, CDR1 is LNHDA, CDR2 SQIVND (reference sequence). V was clipped by 3 bases and J by 9 bases, with 11 bases between them. This CDR3 comprises 13 residues. This CDR3 reads CASSMTGGKKLFF. The DNA for the CDR3 is TGTGCCAGTAGTATGACTGGGGGGAAAAAACTGTTTTTT.

This clone was seen only a few times. The chain recombines TRBV9 with TRBJ2-7, with D perhaps matching TRBD1 (5 bases). The CDR3 is made up of 14 amino acids. CDR1 is SGDLS, CDR2 YYNGEE, per germline. Trimming removed 4 bases at V and 5 bases at J, with 16 bases between. The CDR3 DNA is TGTGCCAGCAGCCCCCGCTCAGGGATTGACGAGCAGTACTTC. The encoded protein is CASSPRSGIDEQYF.

This rearrangement joins TRBV6-6 to TRBJ1-2; tentative D call: TRBD1 (6 bases). Germline V CDR1 and CDR2: MNHNY, SVGAGI (reference sequence). V lost 2 bases and J 3 bases, leaving 16 bases between the germline ends. The length of the CDR3 is 16 residues. The CDR3 coding sequence is TGTGCCAGCAGTTACGGTGGGGGCCGAAGCGACTATGGCTACACCTTC. Translating it yields CASSYGGGRSDYGYTF.

The chain has TRBV11-2 and TRBJ2-1, with D possibly TRBD2 on 5 matching bases. Per germline, CDR1 SGHAT and CDR2 FQNNGV. The CDR3 has 13 amino acids. Deletions cut 0 bases from V and 10 bases from J, with 10 bases between. CDR3 nucleotide sequence: TGTGCCAGCAGCTTAGATCGGAGGCGGGAGCAGTTCTTC. Its protein product is CASSLDRRREQFF.

V usage is TRBV7-8 and J usage is TRBJ2-2; perhaps TRBD2 as D (6 bases). V was cut by 3 bases and J by 4 bases, with 15 bases left in between. The length of the CDR3 is 16 residues. Germline lookup yields CDR1 SGHVS and CDR2 FQNEAQ. In DNA form, the CDR3 reads TGTGCCAGCAGCTTTAGGGAGGCGGGAACCACCGGGGAGCTGTTTTTT. This gives the protein CASSFREAGTTGELFF. Drawing the rest from reference TRBV7-8 and TRBJ2-2, the complete variable domain is GAGVSQSPRYKVAKRGQDVALRCDPISGHVSLFWYQQALGQGPEFLTYFQNEAQLDKSGLPSDRFFAERPEGSVSTLKIQRTQQEDSAVYLCASSFREAGTTGELFFGEGSRLTVL.

This CDR3 reads CASSLRLGVSDTQYF. The CDR3 DNA sequence: TGTGCCAGCAGCTTAAGACTAGGGGTTTCAGATACGCAGTATTTT. This sequence joins TRBV7-2 and TRBJ2-3; D possibly corresponds to TRBD2 (6 bases). CDR3 length equals 15 residues. Germline-derived CDR1 and CDR2 are SGHTA and FQGNSA. V was trimmed by 2 bases and J by 4 bases, leaving 13 bases between them.

This clone was observed a handful of times. This rearrangement joins TRBV9 to TRBJ1-1, with 7 bases fitting TRBD1. Looked up from germline, CDR1 is SGDLS and CDR2 is YYNGEE. The J segment lost 2 bases and the V segment lost 4 bases, leaving 5 bases of the junction unmatched. This CDR3 contains 14 residues. The CDR3 DNA reads as TGTGCCAGCAGCCTAGGGGGCCTAAACACTGAAGCTTTCTTT. Protein product: CASSLGGLNTEAFF.

This rearrangement joins TRBV29-1 to TRBJ2-7; a possible D gene is TRBD1 (6 bases). CDR3 length equals 13 residues. The V end lost 6 bases, the J end lost 0 bases, and 12 bases lay between the germline ends. Germline-derived CDR1 and CDR2 are SQVTM and ANQGSEA. Written as DNA, the CDR3 is TGCAGCGTAGGACAGTTTAGCTCCTACGAGCAGTACTTC. The encoded protein is CSVGQFSSYEQYF.

CDR3 protein: CASSLGGYGYTF. CDR3 coding DNA: TGTGCCAGCAGCTTAGGAGGTTATGGCTACACCTTC. V and J are TRBV11-2 and TRBJ1-2, with D unresolved. The germline V gene has CDR1 SGHAT and CDR2 FQNNGV. Trimming cost V 1 base and J 5 bases, with 5 bases left between them. This CDR3 contains 12 residues.

This clone was found once. CDR3 sequence: CASSSGQGGKETQYF. The CDR3 DNA sequence: TGTGCCAGCAGTTCCGGACAGGGGGGCAAAGAGACCCAGTACTTC. This chain links TRBV28 with TRBJ2-5; TRBD1 matches at 10 bases. This CDR3 is 15 amino acids long. The germline V gene has CDR1 MDHEN and CDR2 SYDVKM. The J segment lost 3 bases and the V segment lost 4 bases, leaving 5 bases of the junction unmatched.

The chain uses TRBV4-3 and TRBJ2-3, with D perhaps matching TRBD1 (5 bases). V gave up 0 bases and J gave up 1 base, with 5 bases separating them. The CDR3 is 14 residues long. CDR1 is LGHNA, CDR2 YSLEER, per germline. The CDR3 region is CASSQDRGTDTQYF. DNA of the CDR3: TGCGCCAGCAGCCAAGACAGGGGCACAGATACGCAGTATTTT.

The V call is TRBV28, the J call TRBJ1-6; 8 nucleotides align to TRBD1. V was pared by 6 bases and J by 5 bases, with 6 bases of the junction left unmatched. From germline, CDR1 is MDHEN and CDR2 SYDVKM. The CDR3 has 15 residues. CDR3 sequence reads: CASSPGTGHNSPLHF. The CDR3 bases are TGTGCCAGCAGCCCCGGGACAGGACATAATTCACCCCTCCACTTT.

V is TRBV11-2 and J is TRBJ2-1; 11 positions agree with TRBD2. The CDR3 has 17 residues. CDR1 is SGHAT, CDR2 FQNNGV, per germline. V was clipped by 5 bases and J by 6 bases; unmatched bases: 12. CDR3 sequence (DNA): TGTGCCAGCAGCCCACCTTTAGCGGGAGGGCCGGGCAATGAGCAGTTCTTC. Translation: CASSPPLAGGPGNEQFF.